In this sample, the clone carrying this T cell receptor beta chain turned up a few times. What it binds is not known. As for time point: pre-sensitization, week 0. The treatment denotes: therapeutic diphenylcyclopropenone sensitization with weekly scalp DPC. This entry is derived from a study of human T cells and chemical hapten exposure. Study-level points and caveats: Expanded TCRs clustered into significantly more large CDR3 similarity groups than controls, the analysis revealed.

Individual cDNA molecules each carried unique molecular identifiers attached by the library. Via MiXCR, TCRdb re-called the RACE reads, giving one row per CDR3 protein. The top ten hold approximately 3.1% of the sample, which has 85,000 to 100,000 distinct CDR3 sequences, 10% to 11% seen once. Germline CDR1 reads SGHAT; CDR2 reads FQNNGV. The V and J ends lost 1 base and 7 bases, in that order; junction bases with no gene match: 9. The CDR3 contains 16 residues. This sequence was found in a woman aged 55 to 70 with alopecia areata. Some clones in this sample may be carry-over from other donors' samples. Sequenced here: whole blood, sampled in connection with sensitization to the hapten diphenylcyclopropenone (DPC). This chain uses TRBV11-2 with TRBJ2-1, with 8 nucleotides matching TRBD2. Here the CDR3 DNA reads TGTGCCAGCAGCTTAGCTCGAGCGGGGGAAGGGAATGAGCAGTTCTTC. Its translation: CASSLARAGEGNEQFF.